This T cell receptor beta chain was sequenced for a study of shared clonotypes between healthy human individuals. The wider study: Each donor had three CD4 naive, three CD4 memory, two CD8 naive and one CD8 memory plate. Whole-study findings and limits: Few donors limited the genetic and exposure-history diversity represented. Shared clonotypes across all four donors exceeded non-shared ones in generation probability.

CD45RO-negative, CCR7-positively selected cells formed the naive CD8 fraction, excluding terminally differentiated effector memory CD45RA+ cells. Using immunoSEQ multiplex PCR, the repertoire was profiled, and TCRdb retains in-frame clones only, with some absent. The sample consists of about 750,000 clones, roughly 92% of them appearing once. With respect to this clone: The antigen remains unidentified.

The CDR3 runs 17 residues. Trimming cost V 3 bases and J 1 base, with 19 bases left between them. Germline V gene data show CDR1 as KGHSH and CDR2 as LQKENI. The chain employs TRBV18 and TRBJ2-7; either TRBD1 or TRBD2 may supply D (5 bases each). Sequencing input: naive CD8+ T cells sorted from blood. The source is a man younger than 45 in good health. CDR3 bases: TGTGCCAGCTCACCTCCATCCAGGGAGTCTTCTTCCTACGAGCAGTACTTC. Translation: CASSPPSRESSSYEQYF.